This TCR beta chain derives from a study of T cells in Graves' hyperthyroidism and ophthalmopathy. The V and J ends lost 2 bases and 0 bases respectively, with 19 bases between them. In germline, CDR1 is GTSNPN, CDR2 SVGIG (reference sequence). The CDR3 loop spans 18 amino acids. Amplified TCR beta CDR3 regions came from RNA transcripts. Primed by the HTBI set, a first-round RT-PCR was run on the TCR CDR3. TCRdb reprocessed the multiplex PCR reads with MiXCR, giving one entry per CDR3 protein. The table lists roughly 400,000 distinct CDR3 sequences, about a sixth of them singletons. This clonotype came up many times. Its antigen is not identified. General study points: The blood repertoire included most of the expanded thyroid clonotypes above 0.001. Classification by a 13 V-J model distinguished ophthalmopathy from stable hyperthyroidism.

On the basis of clinical symptoms, serum thyroxine and TRAb, thyroid ultrasound and orbital computed tomography, diagnoses were made. V usage is TRBV30 and J usage is TRBJ1-4; D is unclear. The sample taken for sequencing was blood. This TCR came from a young woman with Graves' hyperthyroidism that later progressed to Graves' ophthalmopathy. DNA for the CDR3: TGTGCCTGGAGTCCCCCGGGTCTCTCTCGAGCAACTAATGAAAAACTGTTTTTT. Encoded protein: CAWSPPGLSRATNEKLFF.